Shown below are 22 T cell receptor beta chains from a single sample sequenced in a study of early T cells in non-severe SARS-CoV-2 infection. TCRdb re-called the 5' RACE reads with MiXCR, one entry per CDR3 protein. The sample carries fewer than 50,000 distinct CDR3 sequences, 9.5% to 15% recorded once. Material for sequencing was whole blood. These receptor sequences come from an adult who was a healthcare worker with PCR-confirmed SARS-CoV-2 infection or an uninfected control (not recorded which).

This clonotype was recorded once. Given a much more abundant clone one base away, this may be a read error. This sequence joins TRBV11-2 and TRBJ2-2; the D gene could be TRBD1 or TRBD2 (6 bases each). This CDR3 spans 14 amino acids. The germline gives CDR1 SGHAT, CDR2 FQNNGV. V was clipped by 3 bases and J by 4 bases, with 9 bases between them. The CDR3 DNA is TGTGCCAGCAGCTTCGAGGGGGGCACCGGGGAGCTGTTTTTT. Its translation: CASSFEGGTGELFF.

This clonotype was counted only a few times. V and J are TRBV5-5 and TRBJ2-1; D is unresolved. Trimming took off 6 bases at V and 0 bases at J, with 13 bases between the two ends. The germline gives CDR1 SGHKS, CDR2 YYEKEE (reference sequence). The CDR3 totals 15 residues. CDR3 sequence: CASMIGDYSYNEQFF. Written as DNA, the CDR3 is TGTGCCAGCATGATAGGCGATTACTCCTACAATGAGCAGTTCTTC.

This clonotype was observed a few times. The chain is built from TRBV12-3 or TRBV12-4 and TRBJ2-3; D is perhaps TRBD1 or TRBD2 (5 bases each). The CDR3 is made up of 13 amino acids. V was pared by 4 bases and J by 4 bases, with 9 bases between. The CDR3 region is CASSWDGSDTQYF. CDR3 nucleotide sequence: TGTGCCAGCAGTTGGGACGGTTCAGATACGCAGTATTTT.

This clonotype was found a few times. The genes are TRBV4-1 and TRBJ2-7; the match to TRBD2 covers 12 bases. With V trimmed by 3 bases and J by 7 bases, 10 bases remained unmatched. In germline, CDR1 is MGHRA, CDR2 YSYEKL. The CDR3 extends over 16 amino acids. In DNA, the CDR3 is TGCGCCAGCAGCCACCAAAGGACTAGCGGGGCGCGGGAGCAGTACTTC. This translates into CASSHQRTSGAREQYF.

This chain uses TRBV11-2 with TRBJ2-1; TRBD1 matches at 8 bases. Trimming at V came to 5 bases and at J to 9 bases, leaving 3 bases not matched to a gene. Germline V CDR1 and CDR2: SGHAT, FQNNGV. This CDR3 has 12 residues. CDR3 nucleotide sequence: TGTGCCAGCAGCCTTGACAGGGGTGAGCAGTTCTTC. This encodes CASSLDRGEQFF.

The sample holds many counts of this clonotype. The rearrangement joins TRBV20-1 to TRBJ2-1, with D perhaps matching TRBD2 (6 bases). Per germline, CDR1 DFQATT and CDR2 SNEGSKA (reference sequence). Trimming removed 5 bases at V and 4 bases at J, with 9 bases between. The CDR3 totals 12 residues. CDR3 bases: TGCAGTGCTCCGGGAGATTACAATGAGCAGTTCTTC. It codes for CSAPGDYNEQFF.

This CDR3 is CASRDRGYTGELFF. CDR3 nucleotide sequence: TGTGCCAGCAGGGACAGGGGGTACACCGGGGAGCTGTTTTTT. The chain combines TRBV3-1 with TRBJ2-2; TRBD1 matches at 10 bases. Per the germline V gene, CDR1 is LGHDT and CDR2 is YNNKEL (reference sequence). Germline trimming cut 6 bases from V and 3 bases from J; bases unmatched to any gene: 1. The CDR3 sequence is 14 residues long. Complete variable domain (other parts from reference TRBV3-1 and TRBJ2-2): DTAVSQTPKYLVTQMGNDKSIKCEQNLGHDTMYWYKQDSKKFLKIMFSYNNKELIINETVPNRFSPKSPDKAHLNLHINSLELGDSAVYFCASRDRGYTGELFFGEGSRLTVL.

Only a few counts were recorded for this clonotype. The chain combines TRBV10-2 with TRBJ1-3, with unresolved D. Trimming pared 0 bases from V and 4 bases from J, leaving 4 bases between. Germline assignment: CDR1 WSHSY and CDR2 SAAADI. The CDR3 consists of 13 residues. The DNA for the CDR3 is TGCGCCAGCAGTGAGTCTCCCGGAAACACCATATATTTT. This encodes CASSESPGNTIYF.

The chain combines TRBV6-4 with TRBJ2-7, with D possibly TRBD2 on 7 matching bases. Germline CDR1 is MRHNA and CDR2 is SNTAGT. Trimming removed 8 bases at V and 3 bases at J, with 14 bases between. The CDR3 is 13 residues long. This chain's CDR3 is CASAEGGLYEQYF. The CDR3 nucleotides read TGTGCCAGCGCCGAGGGGGGGCTCTACGAGCAGTACTTC.

CDR3 loop: CSVSLIGQNNEQFF. CDR3 DNA sequence: TGCAGCGTAAGCCTCATAGGGCAAAACAATGAGCAGTTCTTC. This chain uses TRBV29-1 with TRBJ2-1; D is undetermined. The CDR3 sequence is 14 residues long. V shed 6 bases and J shed 5 bases, with 17 bases lying between them. CDR1 and CDR2 from the germline V gene are SQVTM and ANQGSEA.

The sample holds many counts of this clonotype. This chain links TRBV9 with TRBJ2-3; 11 nucleotides line up with TRBD2. V lost 2 bases, J lost 5 bases, and 4 bases stayed unmatched. Germline assignment: CDR1 SGDLS and CDR2 YYNGEE. CDR3 length: 15 amino acids. The CDR3 spells CASSVSGGVVDTQYF. CDR3 nucleotides: TGTGCCAGCAGCGTTAGCGGGGGGGTGGTAGATACGCAGTATTTT.

This clonotype was observed a handful of times. DNA for the CDR3: TGTGCCAGCTTATTCGGGACCCGGCCCTTCGAGCAGTACTTC. Its translation: CASLFGTRPFEQYF. The chain links TRBV6-1 to TRBJ2-7; D might be TRBD1 or TRBD2, each matching 5 bases. Germline V gene sequence: CDR1 MNHNS, CDR2 SASEGT. The CDR3 runs to 14 residues. V was trimmed by 8 bases and J by 6 bases, leaving 20 bases between them.

This clonotype was found a few times. The rearrangement joins TRBV30 to TRBJ1-4, with D hard to call. From germline, CDR1 is GTSNPN and CDR2 SVGIG (reference sequence). Trimming pared 2 bases from V and 6 bases from J, leaving 10 bases between. The CDR3 length is 13 residues. The CDR3 here is CAWSRLSHEKLFF. The CDR3 DNA sequence: TGTGCCTGGAGTCGACTGTCACATGAAAAACTGTTTTTT.

This clonotype was seen ten or more times. The J gene is TRBJ1-6, the V gene TRBV7-6; D unresolved. V was clipped by 1 base and J by 7 bases, with 8 bases between them. The germline V gene encodes CDR1 SGHVS and CDR2 FNYEAQ. The CDR3 runs 14 residues. The CDR3 reads CASSLGSLNSPLHF. The CDR3 region has the DNA TGTGCCAGCAGCTTAGGGTCGCTCAATTCACCCCTCCACTTT.

At least ten counts were recorded for this clonotype. This chain links TRBV29-1 with TRBJ2-4; 9 bases align to TRBD1. V dropped 7 bases and J dropped 0; count of bases not matched to a gene: 16. The CDR3 length is 18 residues. The V gene's germline CDR1 is SQVTM and CDR2 ANQGSEA. CDR3 in amino acids: CSAITTTGGNIAKNIQYF. CDR3 coding DNA: TGCAGCGCCATAACAACGACAGGGGGAAACATAGCCAAAAACATTCAGTACTTC.

The gene calls are TRBV20-1 and TRBJ2-3, with a tentative D call TRBD2 (6 bases). Trimming stripped 1 base from V and 5 bases from J, with 13 bases between. Germline-derived CDR1 and CDR2 are DFQATT and SNEGSKA (reference sequence). This CDR3 has 14 amino acids. Here the CDR3 DNA reads TGCAGTGCTAGAGCCCGCACGGGGGAAGATACGCAGTATTTT. It is translated as CSARARTGEDTQYF.

In this sample, this clonotype turned up many times. This chain uses TRBV3-1 with TRBJ1-1; TRBD1 is a possible D gene (5 bases). Germline-derived CDR1 and CDR2 are LGHDT and YNNKEL (reference sequence). This CDR3 comprises 13 residues. Trimming cost V 1 base and J 4 bases, with 7 bases left between them. CDR3 nucleotides: TGTGCCAGCAGCCAAGCAGGGACCACTGAAGCTTTCTTT. Protein: CASSQAGTTEAFF.

The chain has TRBV7-2 and TRBJ2-7; D is tentatively TRBD1 or TRBD2 (5 bases each). The CDR3 totals 14 residues. V dropped 2 bases and J dropped 0 bases, with 8 bases sitting between them. CDR1 is SGHTA and CDR2 is FQGNSA in the germline V gene. The CDR3 here is CASSLMRGSYEQYF. For the CDR3, the DNA is TGTGCCAGCAGCTTAATGAGGGGCTCCTACGAGCAGTACTTC.

This clonotype was seen a handful of times. The V and J genes are TRBV7-9 and TRBJ2-7; D perhaps matches TRBD1 (8 bases). There are 12 residues in the CDR3. Trimming cost V 10 bases and J 5 bases, with 15 bases left between them. The germline V gene encodes CDR1 SEHNR and CDR2 FQNEAQ (reference sequence). The CDR3 sequence is CATRQGRDEQYF. The CDR3 nucleotides are TGTGCCACCAGACAGGGGAGGGACGAGCAGTACTTC.

The chain combines TRBV7-2 with TRBJ1-4, with TRBD1 matching 8 bases. CDR1 is SGHTA, CDR2 FQGNSA, per germline. Losses at the gene ends were 6 bases for V and 5 bases for J; bases not matched to a gene: 5. The CDR3 is made up of 14 amino acids. For the CDR3, the DNA is TGTGCCAGCAGTCCATGGACAGGGAATGAAAAACTGTTTTTT. As protein: CASSPWTGNEKLFF.

This clonotype was seen only a few times. The chain links TRBV29-1 to TRBJ1-1; D call uncertain. This CDR3 is built from 11 residues. The germline V gene encodes CDR1 SQVTM and CDR2 ANQGSEA. Trimming pared 3 bases from V and 2 bases from J, leaving 4 bases between. This chain's CDR3 is CSVESNTEAFF. DNA for the CDR3: TGCAGCGTTGAGAGTAACACTGAAGCTTTCTTT.

This sequence joins TRBV7-9 and TRBJ2-7; 7 bases line up with TRBD1. The CDR3 extends over 14 amino acids. With 7 bases clipped from V and 2 bases from J, the junction kept 8 bases outside the gene matches. CDR1 and CDR2 from the germline V gene are SEHNR and FQNEAQ (reference sequence). CDR3 in DNA: TGTGCCAGCACCCCGACAGGGCCTCCCTACGAGCAGTACTTC. This gives the protein CASTPTGPPYEQYF.